This section outlines one TCR beta chain sequence together with its context. Its target is not known. The library tagged each cDNA molecule with unique molecular identifiers. MiXCR, applied by TCRdb to the RACE reads, yields one record per CDR3 protein. The sample records around 120,000 distinct CDR3 sequences, 11% being singletons. Time point given: patch test 1, 2 weeks after DPC sensitization. The treatment is: therapeutic diphenylcyclopropenone sensitization with weekly scalp DPC. The sample is drawn from a study of human T cells and chemical hapten exposure. Study findings and constraints: Donors had alopecia, so their immune response may differ from healthy people's. More PT1 expanded TCRs went with higher patch test scores.

Germline values: CDR1 MDHEN, CDR2 SYDVKM. Trimming took 7 bases from V and 5 from J, leaving 9 bases between them. The CDR3 covers 13 residues. The input for sequencing was whole blood, taken in connection with sensitization to the hapten diphenylcyclopropenone (DPC). The receptor's source is a woman aged 40 to 50 with alopecia areata. Some clones in this sample may be carry-over from other donors' samples. This chain connects TRBV28 to TRBJ1-6, with D unclear. The CDR3 here is CASKYGDNSPLHF. The CDR3 nucleotides are TGTGCCAGCAAGTACGGTGATAATTCACCCCTCCACTTT. Using reference TRBV28 and TRBJ1-6 for the parts outside the CDR3, the full variable domain is DVKVTQSSRYLVKRTGEKVFLECVQDMDHENMFWYRQDPGLGLRLIYFSYDVKMKEKGDIPEGYSVSREKKERFSLILESASTNQTSMYLCASKYGDNSPLHFGNGTRLTVT.